One and the same sample provided the 20 T cell receptor beta chains below, sequenced in a study of tumor-infiltrating lymphocytes in primary liver carcinoma (dated by TCRdb to the late 2010s). Sequenced using an Illumina HiSeq 2500. Starting from about 500 ng total RNA, TCRbeta-specific cDNA was produced by reverse transcription with a constant-region primer and ProtoScript II reverse transcriptase. TCRbeta libraries were built with three nested multiplex PCR rounds, a slightly modified ARM-PCR procedure. The first two PCR rounds used multiplex TRBV1-TRBV30 forward primers with a Cbeta reverse primer, each for 10 cycles. TCRdb trimmed the raw reads at Q25, called clones with MiXCR and kept productive beta chains. Here each entry gathers all rows of one CDR3 protein and keeps the most common genes and DNA. The sample contains 100,000 or so distinct CDR3 sequences, over 55% of them found a single time. More than 8% of the sample is in the top ten clones.

Total RNA and DNA were co-extracted from around 20-30 mg of bulk tissue with the AllPrep DNA/RNA mini kit, without cell sorting. Material for sequencing was liver tumor tissue from sampling region 5. The cell subset or site label here, explained by the study, means: tumor region T5, tumor centre. The receptors shown here come from a woman aged 55 to 70 with primary liver carcinoma and hepatitis B virus infection.

A note on this clonotype: The junction differs from germline at one of its ends, possibly a read error. The chain uses TRBV11-2 and TRBJ2-2; a weak D match, TRBD2 (5 bases). The length of the CDR3 is 13 residues. Looked up from germline, CDR1 is SGHAT and CDR2 is FQNNGV. This CDR3 reads CASSFYRSAGELF. Here the CDR3 DNA reads TGTGCCAGCAGCTTTTATAGATCCGCCGGGGAGCTGTTT.

On this clonotype: One end of the junction varies from germline; a read error may be responsible. The V gene is TRBV6-1, the J gene TRBJ1-2; perhaps TRBD1 as D (6 bases). Germline assignment: CDR1 MNHNS and CDR2 SASEGT. The CDR3 covers 15 residues. The DNA for the CDR3 is TGTGCCAGCAGCGAACAGGGAAGAGGGACCTATGGCTACGCCTTC. As protein: CASSEQGRGTYGYAF.

For this clonotype: A much larger clone lies one base from this, so it may be a read error. The V and J genes are TRBV29-1 and TRBJ2-1, with 7 positions matching TRBD2. Looked up from germline, CDR1 is SQVTM and CDR2 is ANQGSEA. The CDR3 spans 12 residues. CDR3 bases: TGCCGCGTTGGGGGGACTATCAATGAGCAGTTCTTC. Residues: CRVGGTINEQFF.

This clonotype was counted at least ten times. This rearrangement joins TRBV10-2 to TRBJ1-5; D remains unclear. Germline CDR1 WSHSY, CDR2 SAAADI. V lost 3 bases and J lost 0, with 9 bases in between. The CDR3 is 15 amino acids. The CDR3 is CASSDPWYSNQPQHF. The CDR3 DNA follows: TGCGCCAGCAGTGACCCGTGGTATAGCAATCAGCCCCAGCATTTT.

In the case of this clonotype: Mismatch with germline at one junction end may stem from a read error. The chain has TRBV29-1 and TRBJ2-1; TRBD2 agrees at 12 bases. CDR1 and CDR2 from the germline V gene are SQVTM and ANQGSEA. The CDR3 has 13 amino acids. The chain's CDR3 is CSVGGTSGLDRNF. Here the CDR3 DNA reads TGCAGCGTTGGGGGGACTAGCGGGCTCGACAGGAACTTC.

This clonotype was counted ten times or more. The rearrangement joins TRBV4-2 to TRBJ1-6; TRBD1 matches 7 bases. The germline CDR1 and CDR2 sequences are LGHNA and YNFKEQ. J lost 7 bases, V lost 4 bases, and 4 bases had no gene match. This CDR3 spans 14 amino acids. The CDR3 DNA reads TGTGCCAGCAGCCCGGGACAGACAAATTCACCCCTCCACTTT. Protein sequence: CASSPGQTNSPLHF.

A word on this clonotype: At one end the junction does not follow the germline gene, possibly because of a read error. The chain employs TRBV7-3 and TRBJ2-5; D remains unclear. The CDR3 is 13 amino acids. Germline CDR1 is SGHTA and CDR2 is FQGTGA. The DNA of the CDR3 is TGTGCCAGCAACTTAGGCTCGACGGGGACCCAGTACTTC. Its protein is CASNLGSTGTQYF.

The chain uses TRBV21-1 and TRBJ1-4. TRBV21-1 is recorded as a pseudogene. CDR3 size: 16 residues. The CDR3 bases are TGTGCCAGCAGCCATTCCTCAGGGGAGGGTATTGAAAAACTGTCTTTT. Its translation: CASSHSSGEGIEKLSF.

This sequence joins TRBV5-1 and TRBJ2-2; 11 bases are a match to TRBD2. The germline V gene has CDR1 SGHRS and CDR2 YFSETQ. After removal of 5 bases from V and 5 bases from J, the junction contained 8 bases not matched to a gene. The CDR3 sequence is 16 residues long. Here the CDR3 reads CASRSTRLAGTGELFF. The CDR3 DNA is TGCGCCAGCAGGAGTACGCGACTAGCGGGGACCGGGGAGCTGTTTTTT.

As to this clonotype: A single base separates this from a much larger clone, so it may be a read error. The V call is TRBV5-4, the J call TRBJ2-5, with TRBD1 matching over 10 bases. The CDR3 consists of 15 residues. The germline gives CDR1 SGHNT, CDR2 YYREEE (reference sequence). Here the CDR3 DNA reads TGTGCCAGCAGCTCGGGACAGGGGAGGTCAGAGACCGAGTACTTC. Protein sequence: CASSSGQGRSETEYF.

This sequence joins TRBV3-1 and TRBJ1-2, with TRBD1 identical over 9 bases. V was clipped by 1 base and J by 13 bases; unmatched bases: 7. This CDR3 has 13 residues. Germline V gene lookup returns CDR1 LGHDT and CDR2 YNNKEL (reference sequence). In nucleotides, the CDR3 is TGTGCCAGCAGCCAAGGCCGGGACAGGGATTCCACCTTC. This sequence encodes CASSQGRDRDSTF.

The V call is TRBV11-3, the J call TRBJ2-1; no firm D call. CDR1 SGHNT and CDR2 YENEEA come from the germline V gene. V shed 1 base and J shed 7 bases, with 17 bases lying between them. The length of the CDR3 is 16 residues. CDR3 protein: CASSLGDGLRRNEQFF. The CDR3 nucleotides read TGTGCCAGCAGCTTAGGTGACGGGCTAAGGCGAAATGAGCAGTTCTTC.

Concerning this clonotype: The CDR3 does not end in the conserved phenylalanine or tryptophan, so this is likely a read error. The chain couples TRBV11-1 to TRBJ2-5; D is tentatively TRBD1 or TRBD2 (5 bases each). The V end lost 5 bases, the J end lost 7 bases, and 14 bases lay between the germline ends. Germline V gene lookup returns CDR1 SGHAT and CDR2 FQDESV (reference sequence). The CDR3 covers 13 residues. In DNA form, the CDR3 reads TGTGCCAGCAGCGAGGGACCAGGAGTGACCCAGTACTAC. Amino acids: CASSEGPGVTQYY.

In the case of this clonotype: A much larger clone lies a single base off, so this may be a read error. The chain recombines TRBV6-4 with TRBJ2-1; D gene uncertain. Trimming removed 4 bases from V and 8 bases from J, with 15 bases in between. CDR1 is MRHNA and CDR2 is SNTAGT in the germline V gene. The CDR3 spans 14 residues. CDR3 sequence: CASSVGSGADEQFF. The CDR3 DNA sequence: TGTGCCAGCAGTGTGGGGTCAGGTGCGGATGAGCAGTTCTTC.

In regard to this clonotype: This clone may be a read error of a much larger clone one base away. Because it lacks the conserved phenylalanine or tryptophan at the end, this CDR3 is likely a read error. CDR3 amino acids: CASSSRQGPYEQYI. The CDR3, as DNA: TGTGCCAGCAGCTCTCGACAGGGGCCCTACGAGCAGTACATC. The V call is TRBV7-8, the J call TRBJ2-7; 8 positions match TRBD1. The length of the CDR3 is 14 residues. CDR1 and CDR2 from the germline V gene are SGHVS and FQNEAQ. Trimming cost V 4 bases and J 2 bases; bases outside gene matches: 4.

The CDR3 bases are TGCGCCAGCAGCGCACTACTAGTGGCAAAAGCCGGGGAGCTGTTTTTT. This gives the protein CASSALLVAKAGELFF. The chain employs TRBV5-1 and TRBJ2-2; a weak D match, TRBD2 (5 bases). Germline V gives CDR1 SGHRS, CDR2 YFSETQ. The V gene lost 4 bases and the J gene lost 6 bases, with 19 bases spanning the gap. The CDR3 sequence is 16 residues long.

Comments on this clonotype: At one of its ends the junction is not consistent with the germline gene, which may arise from a read error. The gene calls are TRBV11-2 and TRBJ2-7; the match to TRBD1 covers 7 bases. Germline V gene lookup returns CDR1 SGHAT and CDR2 FQNNGV. The CDR3 runs 12 residues. In DNA form, the CDR3 reads TGTGCCAACAGCTTGCTCCAGGGGGAGCGGTACTTC. This codes for CANSLLQGERYF.

There are a few counts of this clonotype. This chain uses TRBV28 with TRBJ1-1; D possibly corresponds to TRBD1 (6 bases). V dropped 5 bases and J dropped 2 bases, with 15 bases sitting between them. In germline, CDR1 is MDHEN, CDR2 SYDVKM. The CDR3 is 15 amino acids. CDR3: CASSPTEQGNTEAFF. The CDR3 region has the DNA TGTGCCAGCAGTCCGACGGAACAGGGCAACACTGAAGCTTTCTTT.

This clonotype was recorded at least ten times. The gene calls are TRBV12-3 or TRBV12-4 and TRBJ1-4; D unclear. This CDR3 region has 14 residues. V lost 5 bases to trimming and J lost 2 bases, with 9 bases between them. CDR3 sequence: CASSPRRTNEKLFF. CDR3 DNA: TGTGCCAGCAGTCCGAGGAGGACTAATGAAAAACTGTTTTTT.

This clonotype was recorded at least ten times. As DNA, the CDR3 is TGTGCCAGCACCCAAGGCTTACGGGGGACGGATACGCAGTATTTT. This translates into CASTQGLRGTDTQYF. The chain couples TRBV5-6 to TRBJ2-3; TRBD2 is a possible D gene (6 bases). This CDR3 contains 15 residues. Trimming took 6 bases from V and 6 from J, leaving 20 bases between them. Germline-derived CDR1 and CDR2 are SGHDT and YYEEEE. The entire variable domain, with the rest obtained from reference TRBV5-6 and TRBJ2-3, is as follows: DAGVTQSPTHLIKTRGQQVTLRCSPKSGHDTVSWYQQALGQGPQFIFQYYEEEERQRGNFPDRFSGHQFPNYSSELNVNALLLGDSALYLCASTQGLRGTDTQYFGPGTRLTVL.